This T cell receptor beta chain was obtained from a study of blood T cell repertoires in COVID-19. The wider study: Acute and convalescent COVID-19 specimens originated in the United States, Italy and Spain.

This CDR3 is built from 13 residues. CDR1 MNHEY and CDR2 SMNVEV come from the germline V gene (reference sequence). Trimming took off 1 base at V and 3 bases at J, with 6 bases between the two ends. Participants were placed into cohorts based on the clinical history they reported. Either two negative PCRs, clearance, or symptom resolution qualified Cohort 3 donors as recovered. Study processing details: Estimation of nucleated cell counts was performed using reference gene primer amplification. The repertoire was sequenced with immunoSEQ multiplex PCR; TCRdb's copy has only in-frame clones and lacks some. The DNA gave D and trimming, while V, J and clone size come from that table. Among a few hundred thousand clones, under 85% were seen once, and the ten largest hold 5% to 6%.

Sequences were obtained from PBMCs or T cells enriched from blood (not recorded which). The J gene is TRBJ2-5, the V gene TRBV27; D is possibly TRBD2 (6 bases). This clonotype was obtained from a woman in her forties or fifties who had recovered from COVID-19. Here the CDR3 DNA reads TGTGCCAGCAGTTTATGGGGGGAAGAGACCCAGTACTTC. It is translated as CASSLWGEETQYF.